This T cell receptor beta chain is drawn from a study of blood T cells in healthy people across ages. Alongside a J-beta primer mix, a sample-barcoded 5' primer served in a second PCR lasting about 6 to 11 cycles. TCRdb reanalysed the 5' RACE reads using MiXCR and keeps one entry per CDR3 protein. This table has 500,000 to 650,000 distinct CDR3 sequences, about a quarter appearing once. Donors ranged from about 6 to 90 years old and were healthy Caucasians in Russia. Details on this clonotype: Sequence at one end of the junction differs from germline and may be a read error.

The germline CDR1 and CDR2 sequences are SGDLS and YYNGEE. The CDR3 is made up of 14 amino acids. The same specimen was also included in a second study, on T cells of mothers and their children. In that study: Thymic selection shapes TCR recombination output in related pairs, and it does so similarly in unrelated pairs. T cell clones that were persistent and microchimeric went undetected.

This sequence was found in a boy aged 2-9 years in good health. The chain recombines TRBV9 with TRBJ2-3; D ambiguous. The sample comprised blood. The CDR3 bases are TGTGCCAGCAGCGTAGAGGCAGGCACGGATACGCAGTATTTT. Encoded protein: CASSVEAGTDTQYF.